The following is a T cell receptor beta chain sequence with its context. Its antigen is unknown. This specimen comes from a study of cytomegalovirus exposure and HLA in healthy donors. Study summary: An early data release held approximately 80 million unique TCRs from HLA-typed donors.

With 60 Vbeta and 13 Jbeta primers, the PCR was carried out. The protocol was immunoSEQ multiplex PCR, while the TCRdb copy is restricted to in-frame clones and leaves out a portion. Its table records roughly 110,000 clones. J lost 2 bases, V lost 5 bases, and 5 bases had no gene match. There are 15 residues in the CDR3. Germline V gene lookup returns CDR1 LNHNV and CDR2 YYDKDF (reference sequence). Study-wide points: The authors later found HLA-associated TCR beta chains more clonally expanded than equally common others. In a later analysis, V- and J-gene trimming of beta chains associated with a DCLRE1C missense variant, replicated independently.

The receptor was isolated from a man between 40 and 49 years old in good health and CMV-seropositive. Sequencing input: PBMCs. The chain is built from TRBV15 and TRBJ2-3, with TRBD2 matching 9 bases. This CDR3 reads CATSEGGRATDTQYF. The CDR3 DNA reads TGTGCCACCAGCGAGGGCGGGAGGGCCACAGATACGCAGTATTTT.